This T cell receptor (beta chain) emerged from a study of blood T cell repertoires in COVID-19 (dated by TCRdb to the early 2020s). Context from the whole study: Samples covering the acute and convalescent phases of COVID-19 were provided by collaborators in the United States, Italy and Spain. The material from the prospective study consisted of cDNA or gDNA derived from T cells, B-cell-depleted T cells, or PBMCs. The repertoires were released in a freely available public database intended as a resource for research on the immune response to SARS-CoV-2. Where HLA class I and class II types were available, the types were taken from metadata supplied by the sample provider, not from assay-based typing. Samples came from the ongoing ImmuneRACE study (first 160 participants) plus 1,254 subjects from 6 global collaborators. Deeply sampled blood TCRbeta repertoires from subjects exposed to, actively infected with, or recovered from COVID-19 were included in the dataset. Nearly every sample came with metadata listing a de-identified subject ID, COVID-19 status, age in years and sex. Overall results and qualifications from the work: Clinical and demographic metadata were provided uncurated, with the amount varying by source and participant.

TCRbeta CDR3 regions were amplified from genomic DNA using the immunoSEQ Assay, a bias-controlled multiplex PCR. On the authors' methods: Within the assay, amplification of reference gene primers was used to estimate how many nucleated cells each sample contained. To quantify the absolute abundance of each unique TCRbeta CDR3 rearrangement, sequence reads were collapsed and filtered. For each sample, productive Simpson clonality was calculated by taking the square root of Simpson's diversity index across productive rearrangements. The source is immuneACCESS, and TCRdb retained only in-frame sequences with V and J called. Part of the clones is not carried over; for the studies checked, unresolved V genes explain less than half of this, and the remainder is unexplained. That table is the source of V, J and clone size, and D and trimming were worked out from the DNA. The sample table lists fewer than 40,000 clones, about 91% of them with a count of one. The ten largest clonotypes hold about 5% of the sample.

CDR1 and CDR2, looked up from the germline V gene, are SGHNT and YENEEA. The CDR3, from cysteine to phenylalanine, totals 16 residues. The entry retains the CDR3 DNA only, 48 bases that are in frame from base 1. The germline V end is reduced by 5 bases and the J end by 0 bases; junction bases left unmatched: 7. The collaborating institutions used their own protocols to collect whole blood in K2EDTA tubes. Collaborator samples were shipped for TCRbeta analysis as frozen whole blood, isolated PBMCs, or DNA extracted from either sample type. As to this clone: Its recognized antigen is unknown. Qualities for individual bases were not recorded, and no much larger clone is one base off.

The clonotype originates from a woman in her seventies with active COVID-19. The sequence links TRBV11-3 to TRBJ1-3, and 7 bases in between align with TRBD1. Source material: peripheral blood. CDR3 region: CASSGMGQLSGNTIYF. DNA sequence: TGTGCCAGCAGCGGAATGGGACAGCTCTCTGGAAACACCATATATTTT.